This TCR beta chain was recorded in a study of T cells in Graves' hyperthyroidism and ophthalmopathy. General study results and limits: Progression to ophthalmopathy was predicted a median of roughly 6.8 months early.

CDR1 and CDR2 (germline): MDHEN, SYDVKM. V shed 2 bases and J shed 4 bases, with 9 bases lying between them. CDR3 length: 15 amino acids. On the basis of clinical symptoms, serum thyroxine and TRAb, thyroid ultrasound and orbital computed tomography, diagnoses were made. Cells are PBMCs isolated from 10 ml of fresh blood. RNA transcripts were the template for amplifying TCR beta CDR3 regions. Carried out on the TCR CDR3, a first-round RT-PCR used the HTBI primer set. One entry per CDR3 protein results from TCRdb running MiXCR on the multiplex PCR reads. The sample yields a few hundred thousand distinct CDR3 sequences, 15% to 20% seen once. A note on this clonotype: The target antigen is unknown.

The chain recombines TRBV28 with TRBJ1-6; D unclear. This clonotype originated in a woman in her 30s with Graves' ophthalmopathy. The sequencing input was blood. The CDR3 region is CASSLPRNYNSPLHF. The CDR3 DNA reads TGTGCCAGCAGTTTACCCAGGAATTATAATTCACCCCTCCACTTT. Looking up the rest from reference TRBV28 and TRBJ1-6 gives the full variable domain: DVKVTQSSRYLVKRTGEKVFLECVQDMDHENMFWYRQDPGLGLRLIYFSYDVKMKEKGDIPEGYSVSREKKERFSLILESASTNQTSMYLCASSLPRNYNSPLHFGNGTRLTVT.